This TCR beta chain appears in the sequencing data of a study of CD8 T cells in ankylosing spondylitis. Germline loops: CDR1 SGHTA, CDR2 FQGNSA. The V gene lost 1 base and the J gene lost 0 bases, with 10 bases spanning the gap. The CDR3 runs to 16 residues. One entry per CDR3 protein, called by TCRdb with MiXCR from the 5' RACE reads. The sample shows 200,000 to 250,000 distinct CDR3 sequences, roughly 10% of them seen only once. This receptor was identified in a male donor with ankylosing spondylitis or in good health (not recorded which). The V gene is TRBV7-2, the J gene TRBJ1-3, with D hard to call. Material: blood, either unsorted or a sorted T cell fraction (not recorded which). CDR3 bases: TGTGCCAGCAGCTTAGGGGCACAGACCTCTGGAAACACCATATATTTT. This gives the protein CASSLGAQTSGNTIYF.